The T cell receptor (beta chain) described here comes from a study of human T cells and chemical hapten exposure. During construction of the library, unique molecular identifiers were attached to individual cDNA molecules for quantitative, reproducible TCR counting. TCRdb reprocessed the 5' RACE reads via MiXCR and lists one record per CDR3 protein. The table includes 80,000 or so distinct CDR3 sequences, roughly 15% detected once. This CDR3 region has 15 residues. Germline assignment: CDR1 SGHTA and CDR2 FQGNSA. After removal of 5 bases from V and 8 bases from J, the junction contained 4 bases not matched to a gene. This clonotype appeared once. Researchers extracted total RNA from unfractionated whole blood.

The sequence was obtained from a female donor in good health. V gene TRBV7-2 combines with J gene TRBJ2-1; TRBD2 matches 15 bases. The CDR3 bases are TGTGCCAGCAGCCCTGGACTAGCGGGGGGGCATGAGCAGTTCTTC. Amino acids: CASSPGLAGGHEQFF.